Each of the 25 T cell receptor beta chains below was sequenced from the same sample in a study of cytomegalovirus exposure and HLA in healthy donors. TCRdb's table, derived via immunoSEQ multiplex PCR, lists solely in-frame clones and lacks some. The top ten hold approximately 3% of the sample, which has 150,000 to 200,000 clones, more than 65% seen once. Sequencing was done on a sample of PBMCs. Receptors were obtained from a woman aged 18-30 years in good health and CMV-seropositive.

CDR3 residues: CASSQAKTGKAYEQYF. The CDR3 coding sequence is TGCGCCAGCAGCCAAGCCAAGACAGGGAAGGCCTACGAGCAGTACTTC. The chain couples TRBV4-1 to TRBJ2-7, with 7 positions matching TRBD1. J lost 2 bases, V lost 1 base, and 8 bases had no gene match. CDR3 size: 16 residues. Germline V lookup: CDR1 MGHRA, CDR2 YSYEKL.

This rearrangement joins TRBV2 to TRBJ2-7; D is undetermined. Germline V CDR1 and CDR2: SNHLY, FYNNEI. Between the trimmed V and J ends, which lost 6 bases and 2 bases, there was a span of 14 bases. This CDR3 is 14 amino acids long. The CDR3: CASSEARRAYEQYF. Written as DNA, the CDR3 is TGTGCCAGCAGCGAGGCTCGCCGAGCCTACGAGCAGTACTTC. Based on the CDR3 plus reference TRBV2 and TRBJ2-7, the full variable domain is EPEVTQTPSHQVTQMGQEVILRCVPISNHLYFYWYRQILGQKVEFLVSFYNNEISEKSEIFDDQFSVERPDGSNFTLKIRSTKLEDSAMYFCASSEARRAYEQYFGPGTRLTVT.

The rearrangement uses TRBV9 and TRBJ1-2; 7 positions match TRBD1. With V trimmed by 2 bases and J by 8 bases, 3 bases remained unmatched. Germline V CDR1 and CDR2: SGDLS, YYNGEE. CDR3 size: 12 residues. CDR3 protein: CASSVQGGGYTF. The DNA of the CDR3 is TGTGCCAGCAGCGTGCAGGGGGGCGGCTACACCTTC. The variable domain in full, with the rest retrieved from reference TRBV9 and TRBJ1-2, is DSGVTQTPKHLITATGQRVTLRCSPRSGDLSVYWYQQSLDQGLQFLIQYYNGEERAKGNILERFSAQQFPDLHSELNLSSLELGDSALYFCASSVQGGGYTFGSGTRLTVV.

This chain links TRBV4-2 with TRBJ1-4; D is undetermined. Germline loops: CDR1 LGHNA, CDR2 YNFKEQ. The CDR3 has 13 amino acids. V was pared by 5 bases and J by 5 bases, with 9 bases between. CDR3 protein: CASSSSSNEKLFF. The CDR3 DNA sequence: TGTGCCAGCAGCTCGTCCTCCAATGAAAAACTGTTTTTT.

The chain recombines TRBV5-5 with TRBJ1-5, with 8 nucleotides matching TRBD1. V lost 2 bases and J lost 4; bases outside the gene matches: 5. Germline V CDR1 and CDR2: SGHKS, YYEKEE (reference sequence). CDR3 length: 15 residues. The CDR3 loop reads CASSFSTGENQPQHF. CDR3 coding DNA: TGTGCCAGCAGCTTCTCGACAGGGGAGAATCAGCCCCAGCATTTT.

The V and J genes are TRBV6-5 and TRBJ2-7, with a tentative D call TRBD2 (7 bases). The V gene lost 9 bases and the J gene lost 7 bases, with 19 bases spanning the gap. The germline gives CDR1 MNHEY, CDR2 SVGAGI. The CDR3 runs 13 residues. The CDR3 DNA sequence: TGTGCCAGTAGTCAAGGGGGGGGCCGGGAGCAGTACTTC. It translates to CASSQGGGREQYF.

Here the CDR3 DNA reads TGTGCCAGTAGTATTTACGGAGACGCTAACTATGGCTACACCTTC. Amino acids: CASSIYGDANYGYTF. V usage is TRBV19 and J usage is TRBJ1-2; D is undetermined. CDR1 is LNHDA and CDR2 is SQIVND in the germline V gene (reference sequence). Trimming cost V 3 bases and J 0 bases, with 11 bases left between them. This CDR3 has 15 amino acids. The full variable domain, with the rest looked up from reference TRBV19 and TRBJ1-2, is DGGITQSPKYLFRKEGQNVTLSCEQNLNHDAMYWYRQDPGQGLRLIYYSQIVNDFQKGDIAEGYSVSREKKESFPLTVTSAQKNPTAFYLCASSIYGDANYGYTFGSGTRLTVV.

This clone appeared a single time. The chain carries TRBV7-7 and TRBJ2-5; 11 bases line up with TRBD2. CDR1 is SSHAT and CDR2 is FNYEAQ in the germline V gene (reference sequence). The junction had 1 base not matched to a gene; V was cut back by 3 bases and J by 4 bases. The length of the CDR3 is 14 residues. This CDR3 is CASSFTSGGETQYF. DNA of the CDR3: TGTGCCAGCAGCTTCACTAGCGGGGGAGAGACCCAGTACTTC.

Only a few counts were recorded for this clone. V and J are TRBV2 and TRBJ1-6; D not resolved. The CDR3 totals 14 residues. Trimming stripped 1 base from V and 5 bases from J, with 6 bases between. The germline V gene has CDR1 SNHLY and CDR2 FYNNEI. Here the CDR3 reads CASSEGRDNSPLHF. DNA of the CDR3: TGTGCCAGCAGTGAAGGGCGGGATAATTCACCCCTCCACTTT.

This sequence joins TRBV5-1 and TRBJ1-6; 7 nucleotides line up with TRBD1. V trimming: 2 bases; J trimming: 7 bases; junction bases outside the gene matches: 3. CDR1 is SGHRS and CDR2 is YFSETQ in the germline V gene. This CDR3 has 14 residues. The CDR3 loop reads CASSLQGTNSPLHF. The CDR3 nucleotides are TGCGCCAGCAGCTTACAGGGGACGAATTCACCCCTCCACTTT.

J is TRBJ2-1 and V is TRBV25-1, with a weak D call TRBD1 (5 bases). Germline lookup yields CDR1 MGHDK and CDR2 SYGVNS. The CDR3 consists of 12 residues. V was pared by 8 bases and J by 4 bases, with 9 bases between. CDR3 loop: CASGDRYNEQFF. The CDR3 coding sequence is TGTGCCAGCGGAGACAGATACAATGAGCAGTTCTTC.

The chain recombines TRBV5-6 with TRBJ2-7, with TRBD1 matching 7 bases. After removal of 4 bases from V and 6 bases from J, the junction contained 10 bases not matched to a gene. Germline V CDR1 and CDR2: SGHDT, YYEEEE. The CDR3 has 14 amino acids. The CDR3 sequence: CASSPDRATGEQYF. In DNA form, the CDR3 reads TGTGCCAGCAGCCCCGACAGGGCGACCGGCGAGCAGTACTTC.

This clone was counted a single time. The CDR3 DNA sequence: TGTGCCAGCAGCAACGGGGGGATGGTTGAAAAACTGTTTTTT. It encodes CASSNGGMVEKLFF. V is TRBV21-1 and J is TRBJ1-4. TRBV21-1 is a pseudogene. CDR3 length equals 14 residues.

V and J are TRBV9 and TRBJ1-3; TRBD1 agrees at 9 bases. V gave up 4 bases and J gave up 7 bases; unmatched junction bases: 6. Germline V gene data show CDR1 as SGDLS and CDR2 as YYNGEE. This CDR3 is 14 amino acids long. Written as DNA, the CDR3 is TGTGCCAGCAGCCAAGGGACAGGGAGGAACACCATATATTTT. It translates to CASSQGTGRNTIYF. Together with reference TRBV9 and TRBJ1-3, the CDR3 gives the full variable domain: DSGVTQTPKHLITATGQRVTLRCSPRSGDLSVYWYQQSLDQGLQFLIQYYNGEERAKGNILERFSAQQFPDLHSELNLSSLELGDSALYFCASSQGTGRNTIYFGEGSWLTVV.

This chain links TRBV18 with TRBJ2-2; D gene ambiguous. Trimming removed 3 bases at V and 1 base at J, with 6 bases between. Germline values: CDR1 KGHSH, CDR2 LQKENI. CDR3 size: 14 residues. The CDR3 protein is CASSPKQNTGELFF. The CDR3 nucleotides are TGTGCCAGCTCACCGAAACAGAACACCGGGGAGCTGTTTTTT.

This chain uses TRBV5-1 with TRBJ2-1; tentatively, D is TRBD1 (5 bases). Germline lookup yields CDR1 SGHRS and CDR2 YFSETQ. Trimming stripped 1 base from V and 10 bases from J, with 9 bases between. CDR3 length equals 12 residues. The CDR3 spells CASSLMAGEQFF. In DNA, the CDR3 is TGCGCCAGCAGCTTGATGGCAGGGGAGCAGTTCTTC.

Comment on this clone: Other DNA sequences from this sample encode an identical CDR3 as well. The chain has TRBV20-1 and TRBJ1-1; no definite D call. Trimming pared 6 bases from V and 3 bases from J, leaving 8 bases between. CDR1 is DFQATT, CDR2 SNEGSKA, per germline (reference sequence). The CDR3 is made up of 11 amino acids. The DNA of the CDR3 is TGCAGTGCCGCTGACTACACTGAAGCTTTCTTT. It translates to CSAADYTEAFF.

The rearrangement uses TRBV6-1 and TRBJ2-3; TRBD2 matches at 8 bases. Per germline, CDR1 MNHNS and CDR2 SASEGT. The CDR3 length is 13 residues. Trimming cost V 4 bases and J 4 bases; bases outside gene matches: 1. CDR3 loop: CASSVLAADTQYF. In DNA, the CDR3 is TGTGCCAGCAGTGTACTAGCGGCAGATACGCAGTATTTT.

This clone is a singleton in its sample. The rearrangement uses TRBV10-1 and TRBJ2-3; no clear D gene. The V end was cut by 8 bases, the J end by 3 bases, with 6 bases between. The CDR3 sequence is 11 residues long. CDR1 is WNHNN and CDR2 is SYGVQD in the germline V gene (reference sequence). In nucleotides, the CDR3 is TGCGCCAGCGGAGAGACAGATACGCAGTATTTT. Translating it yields CASGETDTQYF.

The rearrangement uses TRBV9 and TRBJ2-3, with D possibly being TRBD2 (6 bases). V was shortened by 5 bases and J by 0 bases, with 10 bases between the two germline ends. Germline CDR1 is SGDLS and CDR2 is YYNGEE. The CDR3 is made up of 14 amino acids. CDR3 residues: CASRGDSSTDTQYF. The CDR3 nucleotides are TGTGCCAGCAGGGGGGACTCAAGCACAGATACGCAGTATTTT.

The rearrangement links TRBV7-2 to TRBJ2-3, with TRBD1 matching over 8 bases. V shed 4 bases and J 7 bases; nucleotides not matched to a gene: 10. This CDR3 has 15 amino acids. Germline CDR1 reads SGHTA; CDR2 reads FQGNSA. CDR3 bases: TGTGCCAGCAGCTCCCGGGACAGGAAAACTTATACGCAGTATTTT. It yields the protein CASSSRDRKTYTQYF. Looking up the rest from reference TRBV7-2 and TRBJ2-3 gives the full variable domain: GAGVSQSPSNKVTEKGKDVELRCDPISGHTALYWYRQSLGQGLEFLIYFQGNSAPDKSGLPSDRFSAERTGGSVSTLTIQRTQQEDSAVYLCASSSRDRKTYTQYFGPGTRLTVL.

The chain's CDR3 is CASRRQAGTEAFF. CDR3 nucleotides: TGTGCCAGCAGACGTCAGGCGGGCACTGAAGCTTTCTTT. The V gene is TRBV11-2, the J gene TRBJ1-1; D unclear. The ends were cut back, 6 bases at V and 4 bases at J, with 12 bases in the middle. The CDR3 is made up of 13 amino acids. CDR1 is SGHAT and CDR2 is FQNNGV in the germline V gene.

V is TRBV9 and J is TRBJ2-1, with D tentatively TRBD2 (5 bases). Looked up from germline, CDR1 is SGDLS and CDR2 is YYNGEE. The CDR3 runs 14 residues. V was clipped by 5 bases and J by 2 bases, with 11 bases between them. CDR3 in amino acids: CASSSSGTYNEQFF. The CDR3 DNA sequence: TGTGCCAGCAGTTCGAGCGGAACCTACAATGAGCAGTTCTTC.

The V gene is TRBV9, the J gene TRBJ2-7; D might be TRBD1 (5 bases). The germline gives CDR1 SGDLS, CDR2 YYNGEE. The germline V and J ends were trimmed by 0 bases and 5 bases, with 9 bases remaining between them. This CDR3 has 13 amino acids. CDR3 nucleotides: TGTGCCAGCAGCGTAGGACAGCTTAACGAGCAGTACTTC. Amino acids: CASSVGQLNEQYF.

As DNA, the CDR3 is TGTGCCAGCAGCACCCCCGGGACAGGGGGATTTGGCTACACCTTC. Amino acids: CASSTPGTGGFGYTF. The chain has TRBV5-4 and TRBJ1-2; 11 nucleotides agree with TRBD1. CDR1 and CDR2 from the germline V gene are SGHNT and YYREEE (reference sequence). J lost 7 bases, V lost 4 bases, and 9 bases had no gene match. This CDR3 region has 15 residues.